Below, one T cell receptor beta chain is given with its context. Antigen: not known. These data originate in a study of shared clonotypes between healthy human individuals. Study-wide points: Non-shared clonotypes had lower generation probabilities than those shared by all four donors.

The naive CD8 fraction comprised CD45RO-negative cells positively selected for CCR7 and excluded terminally differentiated effector memory CD45RA+ cells. Assay used: immunoSEQ multiplex PCR; TCRdb lists only in-frame clones, some missing. The repertoire includes about 2.2 million clones, just under 95% of them detected once, and 1.5% to 2% sits in the top ten. Germline V gene lookup returns CDR1 PRHDT and CDR2 FYEKMQ (reference sequence). The CDR3 runs 15 residues. Trimming cost V 4 bases and J 4 bases; bases outside gene matches: 8. The sequenced sample consisted of naive CD8+ T cells from PBMCs. The chain joins TRBV13 to TRBJ2-7; 9 nucleotides match TRBD1. This TCR came from a man younger than 35 in good health. Some clones in this sample may be carry-over from other donors' samples. The CDR3 spells CASSYRGQGWYEQYF. DNA for the CDR3: TGTGCCAGCAGCTACCGGGGACAGGGCTGGTACGAGCAGTACTTC.